One and the same sample provided the 26 T cell receptor beta chains below, sequenced in a study of CD8 T cells in Susac syndrome. It was with random hexamers that about 0.45 to 1 ug RNA was reverse transcribed. TCRdb redid the calling of the immunoSEQ multiplex PCR reads with MiXCR, one entry per CDR3 protein. Of about 430,000 distinct CDR3 sequences in the sample, roughly 85% are singletons; the top ten hold around 0.12%. Sample: CD8+ T cells from PBMCs. These receptors all stem from a human donor with multiple sclerosis.

The J gene is TRBJ2-7, the V gene TRBV6-1; D unresolved. V was shortened by 7 bases and J by 1 base, with 20 bases between the two germline ends. Germline CDR1 and CDR2: MNHNS and SASEGT. CDR3 size: 16 residues. The CDR3 protein is CASNKDSGSSSYEQYF. In nucleotides, the CDR3 is TGTGCCAGCAACAAAGACTCAGGTTCAAGTTCCTACGAGCAGTACTTC.

V usage is TRBV2 and J usage is TRBJ2-7, with TRBD2 as a possible D gene (6 bases). The CDR3 contains 14 residues. Germline V CDR1 and CDR2: SNHLY, FYNNEI. The V gene lost 4 bases and the J gene lost 3 bases, with 13 bases spanning the gap. CDR3 loop: CASSGSGDGYEQYF. The CDR3 DNA follows: TGTGCCAGCAGTGGCTCGGGGGACGGCTACGAGCAGTACTTC. Drawing the rest from reference TRBV2 and TRBJ2-7, the complete variable domain is EPEVTQTPSHQVTQMGQEVILRCVPISNHLYFYWYRQILGQKVEFLVSFYNNEISEKSEIFDDQFSVERPDGSNFTLKIRSTKLEDSAMYFCASSGSGDGYEQYFGPGTRLTVT.

This chain uses TRBV7-2 with TRBJ2-7; perhaps TRBD1 as D (6 bases). V gave up 6 bases and J gave up 3 bases, with 18 bases separating them. In germline, CDR1 is SGHTA, CDR2 FQGNSA. The CDR3 runs to 15 residues. In DNA, the CDR3 is TGTGCCAGCAGGCAACTCGTTGGCAGGGGCTACGAGCAGTACTTC. It yields the protein CASRQLVGRGYEQYF. The complete variable domain, with remaining parts taken from reference TRBV7-2 and TRBJ2-7, reads GAGVSQSPSNKVTEKGKDVELRCDPISGHTALYWYRQSLGQGLEFLIYFQGNSAPDKSGLPSDRFSAERTGGSVSTLTIQRTQQEDSAVYLCASRQLVGRGYEQYFGPGTRLTVT.

This chain uses TRBV18 with TRBJ2-5, with TRBD1 matching 8 bases. The V gene end was trimmed by 5 bases and the J gene end by 5 bases; junction bases not matched to a gene: 13. Germline loops: CDR1 KGHSH, CDR2 LQKENI. The CDR3 extends over 16 amino acids. The CDR3 DNA reads TGTGCCAGCTCAACAACGGACAGGGAAATCATTGAGACCCAGTACTTC. Encoded protein: CASSTTDREIIETQYF.

The gene calls are TRBV28 and TRBJ2-7; possibly TRBD1 for D (5 bases). The CDR3 runs to 16 residues. Trimming took off 7 bases at V and 0 bases at J, with 19 bases between the two ends. Germline loops: CDR1 MDHEN, CDR2 SYDVKM. CDR3: CASTLGRRMDSYEQYF. CDR3 bases: TGTGCCAGCACTCTGGGGCGACGTATGGACTCCTACGAGCAGTACTTC.

The V call is TRBV3-1, the J call TRBJ2-5; 10 nucleotides agree with TRBD2. Germline V lookup: CDR1 LGHDT, CDR2 YNNKEL (reference sequence). With 0 bases clipped from V and 4 bases from J, the junction kept 8 bases outside the gene matches. This CDR3 spans 17 amino acids. CDR3 nucleotides: TGTGCCAGCAGCCAAGAACGGCTAGCGGGGGCTGGAGAGACCCAGTACTTC. The encoded protein is CASSQERLAGAGETQYF.

J is TRBJ2-7 and V is TRBV11-1, with TRBD2 matching over 7 bases. V dropped 5 bases and J dropped 5; count of bases not matched to a gene: 12. CDR1 is SGHAT, CDR2 FQDESV, per germline (reference sequence). The CDR3 runs 15 residues. CDR3 loop: CASSLQAGTTDEQYF. The DNA of the CDR3 is TGTGCCAGCAGCCTACAGGCCGGGACTACAGACGAGCAGTACTTC.

This clonotype was found a few times. The V call is TRBV6-6, the J call TRBJ2-7, with D unresolved. V was cut by 2 bases and J by 2 bases, with 13 bases left in between. CDR3 length: 15 amino acids. Per germline, CDR1 MNHNY and CDR2 SVGAGI (reference sequence). The CDR3 DNA sequence: TGTGCCAGCAGTTACGACTGGGCCACAACCTACGAGCAGTACTTC. Residues: CASSYDWATTYEQYF.

The chain has TRBV19 and TRBJ1-1; D is ambiguous. This CDR3 region has 15 residues. V was clipped by 1 base and J by 0 bases, with 9 bases between them. Germline V gene lookup returns CDR1 LNHDA and CDR2 SQIVND (reference sequence). CDR3 amino acids: CASSIGPEMNTEAFF. The CDR3 nucleotides are TGTGCCAGTAGTATAGGTCCAGAAATGAACACTGAAGCTTTCTTT.

The chain uses TRBV19 and TRBJ2-7; D is perhaps TRBD1 (5 bases). CDR3 length: 13 amino acids. V was clipped by 7 bases and J by 5 bases, with 15 bases between them. CDR1 and CDR2 (germline): LNHDA, SQIVND (reference sequence). CDR3 amino acids: CASTGQGTHEQYF. DNA of the CDR3: TGTGCCAGTACGGGTCAGGGCACCCACGAGCAGTACTTC.

The V gene is TRBV11-2, the J gene TRBJ2-1, with D possibly being TRBD1 or TRBD2 (5 bases each). This CDR3 has 16 residues. Germline V CDR1 and CDR2: SGHAT, FQNNGV. V was shortened by 4 bases and J by 4 bases, with 17 bases between the two germline ends. The CDR3 is CASSSEWGIPYNEQFF. CDR3 nucleotide sequence: TGTGCCAGCAGCTCCGAGTGGGGGATACCGTACAATGAGCAGTTCTTC.

The chain joins TRBV6-4 to TRBJ2-3; TRBD2 aligns across 12 bases. Per germline, CDR1 MRHNA and CDR2 SNTAGT. V lost 3 bases and J lost 5; bases outside the gene matches: 6. The length of the CDR3 is 16 residues. CDR3 coding DNA: TGTGCCAGCAGTGAAACTACTAGCGGGGGGAAAGATACGCAGTATTTT. It encodes CASSETTSGGKDTQYF.

V usage is TRBV25-1 and J usage is TRBJ1-2; no reliable D call. The CDR3 extends over 11 amino acids. The V gene lost 4 bases and the J gene lost 8 bases, with 8 bases spanning the gap. Germline values: CDR1 MGHDK, CDR2 SYGVNS. CDR3 nucleotide sequence: TGTGCCAGCAGTGTTCTAGGCGGCTACACCTTC. Its translation is CASSVLGGYTF.

J is TRBJ1-1 and V is TRBV10-3, with 8 bases aligning to TRBD1. The CDR3 is 14 residues long. V shed 3 bases and J 3 bases; nucleotides not matched to a gene: 3. Germline CDR1 ENHRY, CDR2 SYGVKD. This CDR3 is CAISEDRGYTEAFF. CDR3 DNA: TGTGCCATCAGTGAAGACAGGGGTTACACTGAAGCTTTCTTT.

The chain joins TRBV10-3 to TRBJ2-3, with D uncertain. The CDR3 extends over 16 amino acids. With 0 bases removed from V and 0 bases from J, the gap between germline ends came to 10 bases. CDR1 and CDR2 from the germline V gene are ENHRY and SYGVKD. Here the CDR3 reads CAISESYGASTDTQYF. In nucleotides, the CDR3 is TGTGCCATCAGTGAGTCATACGGTGCTAGCACAGATACGCAGTATTTT.

J is TRBJ1-2 and V is TRBV4-1; the D is unclear. From germline, CDR1 is MGHRA and CDR2 YSYEKL. This CDR3 is built from 15 residues. V was cut by 1 base and J by 0 bases, with 9 bases left in between. The CDR3 coding sequence is TGCGCCAGCAGCCAAGGGATCGGCTCTAACTATGGCTACACCTTC. Amino acid sequence: CASSQGIGSNYGYTF.

The chain links TRBV30 to TRBJ2-1, with 8 bases matching TRBD2. The germline V gene has CDR1 GTSNPN and CDR2 SVGIG (reference sequence). V trimming: 2 bases; J trimming: 12 bases; junction bases outside the gene matches: 12. This CDR3 is built from 14 residues. The CDR3 coding sequence is TGTGCCTGGAGTACAAAAAGACGGGGGGGCGCGCAGTTCTTC. Protein sequence: CAWSTKRRGGAQFF.

For this clonotype: An end of the junction does not agree with germline; a read error may underlie this. The chain uses TRBV4-1 and TRBJ1-3, with 8 bases lining up with TRBD1. Per germline, CDR1 MGHRA and CDR2 YSYEKL. The CDR3 is 18 amino acids. The CDR3 spells CASSHPPGTGNSENTIYF. CDR3 nucleotide sequence: TGCGCCAGCAGCCATCCGCCCGGGACAGGAAACTCTGAAAACACCATATATTTT.

The chain couples TRBV27 to TRBJ2-7; D remains unclear. Trimming shortened V by 5 bases and J by 1 base, and 9 bases separated the two germline ends. Germline V gene data show CDR1 as MNHEY and CDR2 as SMNVEV (reference sequence). There are 13 residues in the CDR3. The CDR3 DNA follows: TGTGCCAGCAGTATCGCGGCTTCCTACGAGCAGTACTTC. Encoded protein: CASSIAASYEQYF.

The chain is built from TRBV6-2 or TRBV6-3 and TRBJ2-3, with D tentatively TRBD1 (5 bases). Germline CDR1 MNHEY, CDR2 SVGEGT. V lost 10 bases, J lost 5 bases, and 22 bases lay in between. There are 15 residues in the CDR3. The CDR3 coding sequence is TGTGCCACCTCACCCCCCCAGGGTGTAGAAGATACGCAGTATTTT. Amino acids: CATSPPQGVEDTQYF.

This chain uses TRBV7-9 with TRBJ2-7, with a weak D call TRBD2 (7 bases). Germline V lookup: CDR1 SEHNR, CDR2 FQNEAQ (reference sequence). The length of the CDR3 is 14 residues. The ends were cut back, 4 bases at V and 2 bases at J, with 12 bases in the middle. CDR3 residues: CASSYREGTYEQYF. The CDR3 bases are TGTGCCAGCAGCTACAGGGAGGGCACCTACGAGCAGTACTTC.

The chain combines TRBV29-1 with TRBJ2-3; 12 positions agree with TRBD2. The CDR3 runs to 17 residues. CDR1 SQVTM and CDR2 ANQGSEA come from the germline V gene. V lost 2 bases and J lost 2; bases outside the gene matches: 8. The chain's CDR3 is CSVETFGLAGHTDTQYF. The CDR3 region has the DNA TGCAGCGTTGAAACGTTTGGACTAGCGGGGCACACAGATACGCAGTATTTT.

The chain has TRBV6-5 and TRBJ2-2; D is perhaps TRBD1 (6 bases). V was clipped by 5 bases and J by 1 base, with 11 bases between them. The CDR3 has 15 amino acids. The germline gives CDR1 MNHEY, CDR2 SVGAGI. The CDR3 loop is CASSIWTENTGELFF. The CDR3 DNA follows: TGTGCCAGCAGTATATGGACAGAGAACACCGGGGAGCTGTTTTTT.

V and J are TRBV4-1 and TRBJ1-5; D perhaps matches TRBD1 (5 bases). Germline CDR1 MGHRA, CDR2 YSYEKL. This CDR3 region has 15 residues. Trimming took 3 bases from V and 6 from J, leaving 15 bases between them. The CDR3 nucleotides read TGCGCCAGCAGCCAGGAACGGGTCCAGGGTCAGCCCCAGCATTTT. It translates to CASSQERVQGQPQHF.

V and J are TRBV12-3 or TRBV12-4 and TRBJ2-7, with 8 bases matching TRBD1. There are 17 residues in the CDR3. Trimming removed 7 bases from V and 0 bases from J; junction bases left unmatched: 14. The CDR3 is CASTKTGAALHSYEQYF. The CDR3 DNA follows: TGTGCCAGCACTAAGACAGGGGCCGCACTTCACTCCTACGAGCAGTACTTC.

This chain uses TRBV12-3 or TRBV12-4 with TRBJ2-3; D is perhaps TRBD1 or TRBD2 (5 bases each). The V end lost 5 bases, the J end lost 0 bases, and 12 bases lay between the germline ends. This CDR3 comprises 15 residues. The CDR3 DNA is TGTGCCAGCAGTACGGGACGGACTAGCACAGATACGCAGTATTTT. It specifies CASSTGRTSTDTQYF.